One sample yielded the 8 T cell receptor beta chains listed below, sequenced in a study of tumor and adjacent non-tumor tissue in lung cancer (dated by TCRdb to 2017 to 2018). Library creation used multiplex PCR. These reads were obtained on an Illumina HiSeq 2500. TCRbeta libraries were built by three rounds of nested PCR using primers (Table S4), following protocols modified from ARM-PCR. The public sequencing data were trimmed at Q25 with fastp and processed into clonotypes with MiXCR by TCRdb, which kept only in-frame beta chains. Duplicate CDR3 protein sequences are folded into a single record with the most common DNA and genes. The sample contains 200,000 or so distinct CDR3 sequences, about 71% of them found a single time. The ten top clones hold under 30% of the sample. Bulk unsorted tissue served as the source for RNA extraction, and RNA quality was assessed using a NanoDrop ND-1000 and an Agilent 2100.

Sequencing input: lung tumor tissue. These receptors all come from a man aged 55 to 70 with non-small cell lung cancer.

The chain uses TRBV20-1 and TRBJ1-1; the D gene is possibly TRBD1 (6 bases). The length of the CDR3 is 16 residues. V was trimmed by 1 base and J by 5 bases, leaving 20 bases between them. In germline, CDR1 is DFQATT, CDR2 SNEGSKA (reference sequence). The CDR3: CSARAEGGIGRTEAFF. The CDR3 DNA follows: TGCAGTGCTAGAGCTGAAGGGGGGATTGGAAGGACTGAAGCTTTCTTT.

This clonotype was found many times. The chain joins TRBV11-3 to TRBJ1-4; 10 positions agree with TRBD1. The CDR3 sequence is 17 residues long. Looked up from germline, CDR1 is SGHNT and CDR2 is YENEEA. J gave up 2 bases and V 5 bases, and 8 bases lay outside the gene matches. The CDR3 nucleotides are TGTGCCAGCAGCCCATCGGGACAGGGGATCACTAATGAAAAACTGTTTTTT. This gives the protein CASSPSGQGITNEKLFF. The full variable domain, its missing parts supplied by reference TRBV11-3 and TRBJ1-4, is EAGVVQSPRYKIIEKKQPVAFWCNPISGHNTLYWYLQNLGQGPELLIRYENEEAVDDSQLPKDRFSAERLKGVDSTLKIQPAELGDSAVYLCASSPSGQGITNEKLFFGSGTQLSVL.

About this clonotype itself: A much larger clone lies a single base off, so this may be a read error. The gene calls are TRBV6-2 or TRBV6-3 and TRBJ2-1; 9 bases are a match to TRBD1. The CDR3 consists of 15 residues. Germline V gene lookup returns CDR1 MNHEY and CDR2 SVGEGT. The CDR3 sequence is CASSPPGQGPNEHFF. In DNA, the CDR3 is TGTGCCAGCAGTCCCCCGGGACAGGGTCCTAATGAGCATTTCTTC.

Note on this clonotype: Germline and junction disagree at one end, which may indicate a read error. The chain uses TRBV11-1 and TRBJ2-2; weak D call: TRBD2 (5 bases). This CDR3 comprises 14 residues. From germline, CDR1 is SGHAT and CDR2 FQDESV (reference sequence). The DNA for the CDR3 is TGTGCTAGCAGCTTTAGTCGGACCACCGGGGAGCTATTTTTT. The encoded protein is CASSFSRTTGELFF.

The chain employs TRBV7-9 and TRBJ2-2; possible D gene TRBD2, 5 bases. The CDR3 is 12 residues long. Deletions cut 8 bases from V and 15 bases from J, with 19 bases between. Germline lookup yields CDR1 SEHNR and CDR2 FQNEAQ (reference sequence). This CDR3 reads CASGVFTGKLFF. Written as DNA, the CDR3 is TGTGCCAGCGGAGTATTTACCGGGAAGTTGTTTTTT. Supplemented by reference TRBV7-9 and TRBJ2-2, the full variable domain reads DTGVSQNPRHKITKRGQNVTFRCDPISEHNRLYWYRQTLGQGPEFLTYFQNEAQLEKSRLLSDRFSAERPKGSFSTLEIQRTEQGDSAMYLCASGVFTGKLFFGEGSRLTVL.

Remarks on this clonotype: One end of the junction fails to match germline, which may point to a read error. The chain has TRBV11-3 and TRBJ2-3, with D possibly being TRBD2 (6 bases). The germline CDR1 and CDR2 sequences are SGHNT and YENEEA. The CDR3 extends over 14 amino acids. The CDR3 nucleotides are TGTGTCAGCAGCCCCCCGACTAGGCCCGATATGCAGTATTTT. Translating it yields CVSSPPTRPDMQYF.

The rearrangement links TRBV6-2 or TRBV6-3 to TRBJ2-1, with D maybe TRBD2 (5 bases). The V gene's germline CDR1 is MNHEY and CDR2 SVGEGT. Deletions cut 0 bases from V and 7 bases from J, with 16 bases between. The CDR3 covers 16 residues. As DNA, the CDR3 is TGTGCCAGCAGTTACTCCGGGATAGGGTGTGTTAATGAGCAGTTCTTC. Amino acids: CASSYSGIGCVNEQFF.

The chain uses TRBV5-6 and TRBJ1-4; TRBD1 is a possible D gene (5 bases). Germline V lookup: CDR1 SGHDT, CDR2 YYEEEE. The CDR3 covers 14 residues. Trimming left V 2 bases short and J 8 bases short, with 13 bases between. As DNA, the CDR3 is TGTGCCAGCAGCTTCGGGGCGGCGTGGGAAAAACTGTTTTTT. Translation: CASSFGAAWEKLFF.